Following are 31 T cell receptor beta chains from one sample sequenced in a study of T cell repertoires in cytomegalovirus infection. These receptors have no identified antigens. TCRdb reprocessed the reads via MiXCR and lists one record per CDR3 protein. The sample consists of 80,000 or so distinct CDR3 sequences, approximately 40% of them appearing once. The source material was CD8+ T cells from cultured PBMCs, sampled from culture after CMV antigen stimulation. All receptors come from a human donor in good health (CMV status not recorded). Some clones in this sample may be carry-over from other donors' samples.

The gene calls are TRBV6-2 or TRBV6-3 and TRBJ2-5; D ambiguous. The CDR3 contains 14 residues. In germline, CDR1 is MNHEY, CDR2 SVGEGT. V was shortened by 2 bases and J by 8 bases, with 15 bases between the two germline ends. The CDR3 DNA follows: TGTGCCAGCAGTTACAACGCAGAGAAGAGAACCCAGTACTTC. This codes for CASSYNAEKRTQYF.

This clonotype was recorded a few times. The rearrangement joins TRBV7-6 to TRBJ1-4; D not resolved. The CDR3 length is 14 residues. The V and J ends lost 0 bases and 7 bases respectively, with 9 bases between them. Germline V gene data show CDR1 as SGHVS and CDR2 as FNYEAQ. The CDR3 here is CASSLAIKGEKLFF. The DNA for the CDR3 is TGTGCCAGCAGCTTAGCCATCAAGGGTGAAAAACTGTTTTTT.

The chain uses TRBV6-5 and TRBJ2-5; tentatively, D is TRBD2 (5 bases). This CDR3 is 16 amino acids long. CDR1 and CDR2 (germline): MNHEY, SVGAGI. V was clipped by 2 bases and J by 2 bases, with 15 bases between them. The CDR3 DNA is TGTGCCAGCAGTTACACAAGCCTCGGGGATCAAGAGACCCAGTACTTC. Residues: CASSYTSLGDQETQYF.

This clonotype was counted a single time. The J gene is TRBJ1-2, the V gene TRBV2; D gene uncertain. Germline V gene data show CDR1 as SNHLY and CDR2 as FYNNEI. The CDR3 extends over 12 amino acids. Trimming stripped 8 bases from V and 7 bases from J, with 14 bases between. The CDR3 bases are TGTGCCAGCCCGACCTACCCCGTTGGCTACACCTTC. Translation: CASPTYPVGYTF.

This clonotype showed up just once. The V call is TRBV4-2, the J call TRBJ2-6, with D perhaps assigned TRBD1 or TRBD2 (5 bases each). V lost 0 bases and J 1 base, leaving 19 bases between the germline ends. This CDR3 has 20 amino acids. The germline V gene has CDR1 LGHNA and CDR2 YNFKEQ. DNA of the CDR3: TGTGCCAGCAGCCAAGACGGTGGTCCGGGGACCAATTCTGGGGCCAACGTCCTGACTTTC. Translating gives CASSQDGGPGTNSGANVLTF.

CDR3 sequence: CASSYSVLEQYF. The CDR3, as DNA: TGTGCCAGCAGTTACTCGGTTTTGGAGCAGTATTTT. The genes are TRBV25-1 and TRBJ2-3; D is ambiguous. The CDR3 has 12 residues. Looked up from germline, CDR1 is MGHDK and CDR2 is SYGVNS. Between the trimmed V and J ends, which lost 5 bases and 11 bases, there was a span of 14 bases.

The CDR3 DNA reads TGTGCCAGCAGTTTTAGGGCTAGCGGGGGGCCGTACCAAGAGACCCAGTACTTC. This gives the protein CASSFRASGGPYQETQYF. The J gene is TRBJ2-5, the V gene TRBV27; 11 bases match TRBD2. This CDR3 comprises 18 residues. V lost 3 bases to trimming and J lost 0 bases; unmatched junction nucleotides: 9. CDR1 MNHEY and CDR2 SMNVEV come from the germline V gene (reference sequence).

The chain couples TRBV2 to TRBJ2-1; unclear D gene. Looked up from germline, CDR1 is SNHLY and CDR2 is FYNNEI. The CDR3 is 15 amino acids. Trimming stripped 3 bases from V and 0 bases from J, with 9 bases between. CDR3 nucleotide sequence: TGTGCCAGCAGTGACAGTTCGAGCTCCTACAATGAGCAGTTCTTC. It specifies CASSDSSSSYNEQFF.

The gene calls are TRBV25-1 and TRBJ2-1; D unresolved. The CDR3 loop spans 12 amino acids. V dropped 6 bases and J dropped 2 bases, with 5 bases sitting between them. Germline V gives CDR1 MGHDK, CDR2 SYGVNS. CDR3 region: CASSYAYNEQFF. The CDR3 nucleotides are TGTGCCAGCAGCTACGCCTACAATGAGCAGTTCTTC.

The chain couples TRBV7-9 to TRBJ2-7; D is undetermined. Trimming cost V 0 bases and J 2 bases, with 8 bases left between them. CDR3 length: 14 amino acids. The V gene's germline CDR1 is SEHNR and CDR2 FQNEAQ (reference sequence). The CDR3 bases are TGTGCCAGCAGCTTAGCCGGCAGAACCTACGAGCAGTACTTC. Protein sequence: CASSLAGRTYEQYF.

This clonotype occurred a few times. This sequence joins TRBV18 and TRBJ2-5, with D perhaps matching TRBD2 (6 bases). The CDR3 has 14 residues. Germline CDR1 reads KGHSH; CDR2 reads LQKENI. The V gene lost 4 bases and the J gene lost 1 base, with 10 bases spanning the gap. CDR3 loop: CASSRARGQETQYF. The DNA of the CDR3 is TGTGCCAGCTCACGGGCGCGGGGCCAAGAGACCCAGTACTTC.

The V and J genes are TRBV29-1 and TRBJ1-2; D not certain. The germline V gene has CDR1 SQVTM and CDR2 ANQGSEA. V was shortened by 3 bases and J by 5 bases, with 10 bases between the two germline ends. The CDR3 has 12 residues. The chain's CDR3 is CSVDFGSYGYTF. As DNA, the CDR3 is TGCAGCGTTGATTTTGGAAGTTATGGCTACACCTTC.

The rearrangement uses TRBV6-8 and TRBJ1-5, with D possibly TRBD1 on 5 matching bases. Germline CDR1 and CDR2: MNHGY and SAAAGT. The CDR3 totals 16 residues. Trimming cost V 5 bases and J 4 bases, with 18 bases left between them. CDR3 in amino acids: CASSAPQGNSNQPQHF. In DNA form, the CDR3 reads TGTGCCAGCAGTGCCCCCCAGGGTAATTCGAATCAGCCCCAGCATTTT.

J is TRBJ2-7 and V is TRBV5-4; no firm D call. This CDR3 is built from 13 residues. Germline V gene data show CDR1 as SGHNT and CDR2 as YYREEE (reference sequence). Trimming removed 4 bases from V and 3 bases from J, with 11 bases in between. The CDR3 is CASSVDADYEQYF. CDR3 nucleotides: TGTGCCAGCAGCGTGGACGCCGACTACGAGCAGTACTTC.

The chain recombines TRBV13 with TRBJ1-5; possible D gene TRBD1, 5 bases. The CDR3 has 14 residues. The ends were cut back, 3 bases at V and 4 bases at J, with 10 bases in the middle. Per the germline V gene, CDR1 is PRHDT and CDR2 is FYEKMQ (reference sequence). CDR3 sequence: CASSFGQGNQPQHF. Here the CDR3 DNA reads TGTGCCAGCAGCTTTGGGCAGGGAAATCAGCCCCAGCATTTT.

The J gene is TRBJ2-3, the V gene TRBV7-6, with D tentatively TRBD1 (5 bases). Trimming took 4 bases from V and 2 from J, leaving 7 bases between them. Germline values: CDR1 SGHVS, CDR2 FNYEAQ. The CDR3 runs to 13 residues. CDR3 loop: CASSSTVTDTQYF. The CDR3, as DNA: TGTGCCAGCAGCTCGACAGTCACAGATACGCAGTATTTT.

The chain links TRBV5-8 to TRBJ1-2; a weak D match, TRBD1 (6 bases). The CDR3 length is 13 residues. Deletions cut 2 bases from V and 4 bases from J, with 9 bases between. CDR1 and CDR2 from the germline V gene are SGHTS and YDEGEE. CDR3 DNA sequence: TGTGCCAGCAGCTTCGGGACAATCTATGGCTACACCTTC. It translates to CASSFGTIYGYTF.

V and J are TRBV6-2 or TRBV6-3 and TRBJ2-7; 8 bases align to TRBD2. This CDR3 has 13 amino acids. V dropped 5 bases and J dropped 4; count of bases not matched to a gene: 4. The germline V gene has CDR1 MNHEY and CDR2 SVGEGT. CDR3 nucleotide sequence: TGTGCCAGCAGTCGGCTAGCGGGTTACGAGCAGTACTTC. Its translation: CASSRLAGYEQYF.

This clonotype was counted many times. J is TRBJ2-7 and V is TRBV12-3 or TRBV12-4, with TRBD2 identical over 7 bases. The CDR3 has 17 amino acids. With 2 bases clipped from V and 7 bases from J, the junction kept 17 bases outside the gene matches. The CDR3 here is CASSLNFGTTPSEEQYF. The CDR3 DNA is TGTGCCAGCAGTTTAAATTTCGGGACTACCCCTTCTGAGGAGCAGTACTTC.

This clonotype has just one count. The chain couples TRBV4-1 to TRBJ2-1, with D unclear. The CDR3 has 13 amino acids. CDR1 is MGHRA and CDR2 is YSYEKL in the germline V gene. The V end was cut by 6 bases, the J end by 4 bases, with 10 bases between. This CDR3 reads CASSHPGYNEQFF. The DNA of the CDR3 is TGCGCCAGCAGTCACCCGGGTTACAATGAGCAGTTCTTC.

J is TRBJ2-2 and V is TRBV6-1; D is ambiguous. The CDR3 is 13 residues long. From germline, CDR1 is MNHNS and CDR2 SASEGT. Trimming stripped 5 bases from V and 5 bases from J, with 9 bases between. The chain's CDR3 is CASSYATTGELFF. In DNA, the CDR3 is TGTGCCAGCAGTTATGCGACGACCGGGGAGCTGTTTTTT.

The sample holds a few counts of this clonotype. The chain joins TRBV10-3 to TRBJ1-2, with D hard to call. Looked up from germline, CDR1 is ENHRY and CDR2 is SYGVKD. This CDR3 comprises 15 residues. The ends were cut back, 4 bases at V and 2 bases at J, with 14 bases in the middle. The CDR3 bases are TGTGCCATCAGTGCCCCTGCCGGAGGGAACTATGGCTACACCTTC. It yields the protein CAISAPAGGNYGYTF.

The chain carries TRBV7-9 and TRBJ1-1; D is undetermined. V shed 5 bases and J shed 6 bases, with 7 bases lying between them. Germline loops: CDR1 SEHNR, CDR2 FQNEAQ (reference sequence). CDR3 length: 11 amino acids. In nucleotides, the CDR3 is TGTGCCAGCAGCCCCGCGGCTGAAGCTTTCTTT. It specifies CASSPAAEAFF.

This clonotype was detected only a few times. V is TRBV7-2 and J is TRBJ2-7; maybe TRBD2 (6 bases). Trimming pared 1 base from V and 5 bases from J, leaving 9 bases between. The length of the CDR3 is 13 residues. The germline gives CDR1 SGHTA, CDR2 FQGNSA. The CDR3 bases are TGTGCCAGCAGCTTAGATTGGGGGGACGAGCAGTACTTC. Protein sequence: CASSLDWGDEQYF.

The rearrangement joins TRBV20-1 to TRBJ1-2; D gene unclear. CDR3 length: 18 amino acids. CDR1 and CDR2 from the germline V gene are DFQATT and SNEGSKA (reference sequence). V was trimmed by 6 bases and J by 1 base, leaving 27 bases between them. CDR3 region: CSAKDPPWQATSNYGYTF. The CDR3 DNA reads as TGCAGTGCCAAAGACCCCCCGTGGCAGGCCACCAGTAACTATGGCTACACCTTC.

The J gene is TRBJ1-5, the V gene TRBV7-4; D unclear. The CDR3 has 14 amino acids. Germline V gene lookup returns CDR1 SGHVT and CDR2 SQSDAQ. V lost 5 bases, J lost 5 bases, and 13 bases lay in between. For the CDR3, the DNA is TGTGCCAGCAGCCCCGGAGGTTCATATCAGCCCCAGCATTTT. This gives the protein CASSPGGSYQPQHF.

The rearrangement uses TRBV7-2 and TRBJ1-2; unclear D gene. The germline CDR1 and CDR2 sequences are SGHTA and FQGNSA. The CDR3 totals 10 residues. With 8 bases removed from V and 6 bases from J, the gap between germline ends came to 7 bases. The CDR3 sequence: CASVDHGYTF. The CDR3 DNA follows: TGTGCCAGCGTTGATCATGGCTACACCTTC.

The J gene is TRBJ2-2, the V gene TRBV7-2, with 10 nucleotides matching TRBD2. Germline CDR1 SGHTA, CDR2 FQGNSA. Germline trimming cut 2 bases from V and 3 bases from J; bases unmatched to any gene: 3. The CDR3 runs 16 residues. The CDR3 spells CASSLNLAGDTGELFF. The CDR3 DNA reads TGTGCCAGCAGCTTAAACCTAGCGGGGGACACCGGGGAGCTGTTTTTT.

The gene calls are TRBV10-3 and TRBJ2-2; D is unclear. With 2 bases removed from V and 1 base from J, the gap between germline ends came to 23 bases. Germline V lookup: CDR1 ENHRY, CDR2 SYGVKD. This CDR3 has 20 residues. Here the CDR3 reads CAISEPPPGSPELNTGELFF. Written as DNA, the CDR3 is TGTGCCATCAGTGAGCCTCCGCCCGGCTCCCCGGAATTGAACACCGGGGAGCTGTTTTTT.

This chain connects TRBV6-5 to TRBJ1-5; TRBD1 matches 10 bases. After removal of 6 bases from V and 0 bases from J, the junction contained 2 bases not matched to a gene. The CDR3 is made up of 15 amino acids. CDR1 MNHEY and CDR2 SVGAGI come from the germline V gene. The CDR3 DNA reads as TGTGCCAGCAGGGGGACAGGGGATAGCAATCAGCCCCAGCATTTT. This encodes CASRGTGDSNQPQHF.

The rearrangement joins TRBV4-3 to TRBJ2-5; TRBD1 is a possible D gene (6 bases). CDR1 and CDR2 from the germline V gene are LGHNA and YSLEER. The CDR3 consists of 16 residues. Trimming shortened V by 1 base and J by 0 bases, and 12 bases separated the two germline ends. This chain's CDR3 is CASSQGGQGYQETQYF. CDR3 DNA: TGCGCCAGCAGCCAAGGGGGTCAGGGGTACCAAGAGACCCAGTACTTC.